This T cell receptor (delta chain) is drawn from a study of Vδ1+ human thymocytes. Study observations and caveats: Bulk repertoire data may be misinterpreted because of unexpected Vdelta2 sequences. Highly polyclonal TRG and TRD repertoires with Gaussian CDR3 length distributions appeared in thymus.

RNA was extracted from the cells and then reverse transcribed. Pooled V-gene forward primers with one constant-region reverse primer generated the CDR3 amplicons by multiplex PCR. TCRdb applied CATT to the multiplex PCR reads for clone calling. This sample has fewer than 90,000 delta-chain clones, with around 32% found just once. In this sample, this clone turned up a few times. Its antigen is not known. After alphabeta T cell depletion, CD3+ Vdelta1+ Vdelta2- thymocytes were sorted. Germline V gene sequence: CDR1 TSWWSYY, CDR2 QGS. The V and J ends lost 5 bases and 0 bases, in that order; junction bases with no gene match: 34. This CDR3 comprises 26 residues.

The chain combines TRDV1 with TRDJ1; 12 nucleotides match TRDD3. The sample comprised Vdelta1+ gamma-delta thymocytes from the thymus. As for subset: FACS-sorted CD3+ TCRalphabeta- TCRVdelta1+ TCRVdelta2- thymocytes. This TCR was sampled from a boy younger than two who had congenital heart surgery. This CDR3 reads CALGTKAFPYYWGILNTTPYTDKLIF. The CDR3 bases are TGTGCTCTTGGGACGAAGGCCTTCCCATATTACTGGGGGATACTAAATACCACTCCGTACACCGATAAACTCATCTTT.